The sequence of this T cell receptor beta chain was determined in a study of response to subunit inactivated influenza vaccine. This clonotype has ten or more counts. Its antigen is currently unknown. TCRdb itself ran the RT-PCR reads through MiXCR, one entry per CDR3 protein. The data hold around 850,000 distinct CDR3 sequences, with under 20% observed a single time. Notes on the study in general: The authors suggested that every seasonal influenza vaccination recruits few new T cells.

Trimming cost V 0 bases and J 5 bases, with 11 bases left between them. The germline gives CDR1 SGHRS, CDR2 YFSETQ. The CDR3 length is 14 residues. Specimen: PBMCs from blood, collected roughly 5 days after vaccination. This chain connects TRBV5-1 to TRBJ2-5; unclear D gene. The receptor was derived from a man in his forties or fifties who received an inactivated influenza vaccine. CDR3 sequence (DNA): TGCGCCAGCAGCTTGGACGGCCGTGGGGAGACCCAGTACTTC. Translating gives CASSLDGRGETQYF.